The subject of this entry is one TCR beta chain. These data come from a study of blood T cell repertoires in COVID-19. Study as a whole: COVID-19 samples from acute and convalescent phases originated in the United States, Italy and Spain. The cDNA or gDNA used as material had been derived from T cells, B-cell-depleted T cells, or PBMCs.

Authors' data handling: It was from reference gene primer amplification that nucleated cell counts were estimated. Produced via immunoSEQ multiplex PCR; TCRdb's table is partial and in-frame only. The V and J calls and the clone size are those of that table, but D and trimming were determined from the DNA. In the table there are around 140,000 clones, 80% to 90% of which are singletons. What was sequenced was peripheral blood. This clonotype was obtained from a woman in her sixties or seventies with acute or convalescent COVID-19.

CDR3 protein: CASSQREGLNTEAFF. CDR3 nucleotide sequence: TGTGCCAGCAGCCAACGGGAGGGCCTGAACACTGAAGCTTTCTTT. The chain employs TRBV3-1 (or the pseudogene TRBV3-2) and TRBJ1-1; D gene uncertain. The V gene lost 2 bases and the J gene lost 0 bases, with 10 bases spanning the gap. The CDR3 covers 15 residues. CDR1 and CDR2 (germline): LGHDT, YNNKEL (reference sequence).